This entry lists 5 T cell receptor beta chains sequenced from one sample in a study of Tregs in tolerant kidney transplant recipients. TCRdb's table, derived via immunoSEQ multiplex PCR, lists solely in-frame clones and lacks some. Among 110,000 or so clones listed, roughly 92% were seen once. Sequenced: CD4+ T cells from blood. These receptors all come from a human donor in good health.

This clone occurred a few times. The V gene is TRBV7-2, the J gene TRBJ2-3, with D possibly matching TRBD1 (5 bases). This CDR3 has 14 amino acids. The V end lost 1 base, the J end lost 6 bases, and 11 bases lay between the germline ends. Germline values: CDR1 SGHTA, CDR2 FQGNSA. The CDR3 coding sequence is TGTGCCAGCAGCTTAGGCTCAGGGTACGATACGCAGTATTTT. Encoded protein: CASSLGSGYDTQYF.

This clone has just one count. The chain couples TRBV5-4 to TRBJ1-5; 8 bases are shared with TRBD1. CDR1 SGHNT and CDR2 YYREEE come from the germline V gene (reference sequence). This CDR3 comprises 14 residues. The J segment lost 4 bases and the V segment lost 4 bases, leaving 4 bases of the junction unmatched. DNA for the CDR3: TGTGCCAGCAGCGAAGACAGGGGAAATCAGCCCCAGCATTTT. Amino acids: CASSEDRGNQPQHF.

The chain has TRBV4-1 and TRBJ2-7, with 13 bases that match TRBD2. V dropped 3 bases and J dropped 4; count of bases not matched to a gene: 3. CDR1 MGHRA and CDR2 YSYEKL come from the germline V gene. This CDR3 comprises 15 residues. CDR3 coding DNA: TGCGCCAGCAGCCAGGGACTAGCGGGAAAATACGAGCAGTACTTC. It yields the protein CASSQGLAGKYEQYF.

The V call is TRBV7-3, the J call TRBJ2-2, with a weak D call TRBD1 (6 bases). Germline values: CDR1 SGHTA, CDR2 FQGTGA. Trimming stripped 5 bases from V and 3 bases from J, with 13 bases between. The CDR3 contains 15 residues. CDR3 region: CASSARDTDTGELFF. The DNA for the CDR3 is TGTGCCAGCAGCGCCCGGGACACCGACACCGGGGAGCTGTTTTTT.

The V gene is TRBV5-6, the J gene TRBJ1-2; 9 bases are a match to TRBD1. CDR3 length: 15 amino acids. CDR1 and CDR2 (germline): SGHDT, YYEEEE. V gave up 4 bases and J gave up 7 bases; unmatched junction bases: 11. The CDR3 here is CASSPRTGVVGGYTF. The CDR3 DNA reads TGTGCCAGCAGCCCTCGGACAGGGGTCGTCGGTGGCTACACCTTC.